The clone carrying this T cell receptor (beta chain) appeared once. The antigen remains undetermined. This sample is part of a study of radiotherapy plus CTLA-4 blockade in lung cancer. Libraries were prepared by immunoSEQ multiplex PCR; TCRdb keeps only in-frame clonotypes and omits some of them. The data show about 90,000 clones, approximately 83% seen once. Study observations and caveats: TCR clones of tumor origin grew in blood after radiotherapy plus ipilimumab.

Sample: peripheral blood, taken from a patient treated with radiotherapy plus ipilimumab. The source of this sequence is a human donor with non-small cell lung cancer that progressed on radiotherapy plus ipilimumab.

Here the CDR3 DNA reads TGTGCCAGTCAGGGGGGGGGCAATCAGCCCCAGCATTTT. It is translated as CASQGGGNQPQHF. This chain joins TRBV6-5 and TRBJ1-5, with 7 bases matching TRBD1. Germline assignment: CDR1 MNHEY and CDR2 SVGAGI. The length of the CDR3 is 13 residues. V dropped 9 bases and J dropped 2; count of bases not matched to a gene: 4.